The entry below describes one T cell receptor (beta chain). These data are taken from a study of blood T cells in healthy people across ages. Alongside a J-beta primer mix, a sample-barcoded 5' primer served in a second PCR lasting about 7 to 12 cycles. A template-switch adaptor containing 12 random nucleotides labeled each cDNA molecule. TCRdb re-called the 5' RACE reads with MiXCR, one entry per CDR3 protein. The data hold around 1.5 million distinct CDR3 sequences, with 35% to 45% observed a single time. CDR1 is MNHEY, CDR2 SVGAGI, per germline. The CDR3 is made up of 15 amino acids. The junction had 13 bases not matched to a gene; V was cut back by 8 bases and J by 4 bases.

The origin of this receptor is a young woman in good health. This chain joins TRBV6-5 and TRBJ2-7; 8 nucleotides align to TRBD2. Input material: blood. CDR3 residues: CASGLTRTSPYEQYF. CDR3 coding DNA: TGTGCCAGCGGGCTAACCAGGACTAGCCCTTACGAGCAGTACTTC.